One sample yielded the 3 T cell receptor beta chains listed below, sequenced in a study of human T cells and chemical hapten exposure. TCRdb called the RACE reads again in MiXCR, with one record for every CDR3 protein. Of a few hundred thousand distinct CDR3 sequences in the sample, around 6% were seen once. Specified time point: patch test 2, 6 weeks after DPC sensitization. The sample's treatment: therapeutic diphenylcyclopropenone sensitization with weekly scalp DPC. Sequencing used whole blood, obtained in connection with sensitization to the hapten diphenylcyclopropenone (DPC). These receptors were obtained from a woman aged 18-29 years with alopecia areata. Some clones in this sample may be carry-over from other donors' samples.

In DNA form, the CDR3 reads TGTGCCAGCAGCCTATTGGTCCCCGGGACGAATAACTATGAGCAGTTCTTC. Translation gives CASSLLVPGTNNYEQFF. V is TRBV7-8 and J is TRBJ2-1, with D perhaps matching TRBD1 or TRBD2 (5 bases each). The CDR3 contains 17 residues. The V and J ends lost 5 bases and 8 bases respectively, with 25 bases between them. Germline V CDR1 and CDR2: SGHVS, FQNEAQ. The full variable domain, completed using reference TRBV7-8 and TRBJ2-1, is GAGVSQSPRYKVAKRGQDVALRCDPISGHVSLFWYQQALGQGPEFLTYFQNEAQLDKSGLPSDRFFAERPEGSVSTLKIQRTQQEDSAVYLCASSLLVPGTNNYEQFFGPGTRLTVL.

This clonotype was counted many times. The V gene is TRBV7-2, the J gene TRBJ2-3; either TRBD1 or TRBD2 may supply D (6 bases each). CDR1 and CDR2 from the germline V gene are SGHTA and FQGNSA. With 1 base removed from V and 2 bases from J, the gap between germline ends came to 10 bases. The CDR3 loop spans 15 amino acids. The CDR3 loop reads CASSLVGGHTDTQYF. CDR3 in DNA: TGTGCCAGCAGCTTAGTGGGGGGCCACACAGATACGCAGTATTTT.

In its sample, this clonotype was seen many times. This chain uses TRBV5-4 with TRBJ2-5, with D uncertain. From germline, CDR1 is SGHNT and CDR2 YYREEE (reference sequence). The CDR3 is 12 amino acids. Trimming cost V 2 bases and J 1 base, with 3 bases left between them. The CDR3, as DNA: TGTGCCAGCAGCTTCCTCCAAGAGACCCAGTACTTC. As protein: CASSFLQETQYF.